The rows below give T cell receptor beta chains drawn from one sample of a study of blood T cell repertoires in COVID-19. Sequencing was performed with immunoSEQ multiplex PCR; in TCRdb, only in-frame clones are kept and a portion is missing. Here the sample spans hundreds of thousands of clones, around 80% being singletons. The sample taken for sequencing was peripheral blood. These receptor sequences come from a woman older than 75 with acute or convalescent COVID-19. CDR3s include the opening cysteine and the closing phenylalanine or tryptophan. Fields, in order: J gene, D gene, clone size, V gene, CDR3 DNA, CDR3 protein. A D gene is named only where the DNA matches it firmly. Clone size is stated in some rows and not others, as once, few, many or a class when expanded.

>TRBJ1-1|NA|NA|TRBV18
TGTGCCAGCTCACCACCCAACGCCCCGGGGGCTTTCTTT
CASSPPNAPGAFF
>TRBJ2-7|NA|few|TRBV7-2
TGTGCCAGCACCTGGGCGTTGCTTAGCGGCGAGCAGTACTTC
CASTWALLSGEQYF
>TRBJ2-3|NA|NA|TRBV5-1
TGCGCCAGCAGAAGACGGGGGAGCACAGATACGCAGTATTTT
CASRRRGSTDTQYF
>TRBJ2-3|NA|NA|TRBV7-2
TGTGCCAGTCGGGTTAGAAGCTACACAGATACGCAGTATTTT
CASRVRSYTDTQYF
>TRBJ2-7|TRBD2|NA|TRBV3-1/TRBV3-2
TGTGCCAGCACCCTGGGTAGCGGGAGCGTAGAGCAGTACTTC
CASTLGSGSVEQYF
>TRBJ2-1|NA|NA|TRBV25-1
TGTGCCAGCAGTGATCCCCAAGCGGGCGGATACAATGAGCAGTTCTTC
CASSDPQAGGYNEQFF
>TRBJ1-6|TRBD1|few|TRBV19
TGTGCCACCACAGGGGGCCCAGATAATTCACCCCTCCACTTT
CATTGGPDNSPLHF
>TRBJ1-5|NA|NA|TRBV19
TGTGCCAGTAGTACAAGTCGCAGGGGCGATAATCAGCCCCAGCATTTT
CASSTSRRGDNQPQHF
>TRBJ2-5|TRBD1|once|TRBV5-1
TGCGCCAGCAGACAGGGACAGGGGGACGGGGAAAAAGAGACCCAGTACTTC
CASRQGQGDGEKETQYF
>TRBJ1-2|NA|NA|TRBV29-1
TGCAGCGTGATGGAGCAATTTACCGATGGCTACACCTTC
CSVMEQFTDGYTF
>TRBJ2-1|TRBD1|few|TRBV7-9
TGTGCCAGCAGCTGGGGACAGGGTTACAATGAGCAGTTCTTC
CASSWGQGYNEQFF
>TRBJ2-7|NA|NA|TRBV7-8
TGTGCCAGCAGCTTAGGGCCCGACTCCTACGAGCAGTACTTC
CASSLGPDSYEQYF
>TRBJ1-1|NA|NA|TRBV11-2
TGTGCCAGCAGCTTAGGGGGGGTGGCTGAAGCTTTCTTT
CASSLGGVAEAFF
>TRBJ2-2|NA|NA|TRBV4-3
TGCGCCAGCAGCCCCCTGACCGGGGAGCTGTTTTTT
CASSPLTGELFF
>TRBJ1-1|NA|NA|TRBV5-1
TGCGCCAGCAGCTTGATGGAGACGAACACTGAAGCTTTCTTT
CASSLMETNTEAFF
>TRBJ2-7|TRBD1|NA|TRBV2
TGTGCCAGCAGCTGGGATGGGACAGGTAGCGAGCAGTACTTC
CASSWDGTGSEQYF
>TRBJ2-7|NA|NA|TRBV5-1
TGCGCCAGCAGCTTGGCTGACGAGCAGTACTTC
CASSLADEQYF
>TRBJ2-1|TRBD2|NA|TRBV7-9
TGTGCCAGCAGCTTAGTTCGGGGCGGGAGTTACGGATACAATGAGCAGTTCTTC
CASSLVRGGSYGYNEQFF
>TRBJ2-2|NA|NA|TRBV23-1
TGCGCCAGCAGTCAATCGAAGCCCTCAATCGTTAACACCGGGGAGCTGTTTTTT
CASSQSKPSIVNTGELFF
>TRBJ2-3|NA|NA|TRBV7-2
TGTGCCAGCAGCTTAAGGGTGTCGAGGACAACGCAGTATTTT
CASSLRVSRTTQYF
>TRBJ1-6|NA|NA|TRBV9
TGTGCCAGCAGCGTAGTGCCAGGGGATTCACCCCTCCACTTT
CASSVVPGDSPLHF
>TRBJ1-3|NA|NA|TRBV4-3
TGCGCCAGCAGCCAAGAAGGGGCAGGGCTAAGCTCTGGAAACACCATATATTTT
CASSQEGAGLSSGNTIYF
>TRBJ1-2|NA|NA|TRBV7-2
TGTGCCAGCAGCTACGCAGGGGATGGCTACACCTTC
CASSYAGDGYTF
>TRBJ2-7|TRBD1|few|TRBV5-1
TGCGCCAGCAGCTTGTCCGGGACAGGGGTTGACGAGCAGTACTTC
CASSLSGTGVDEQYF
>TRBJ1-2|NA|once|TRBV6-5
TGTGCCAGCAGAGAGGGGGGGCAGGACTATGGCTACACCTTC
CASREGGQDYGYTF
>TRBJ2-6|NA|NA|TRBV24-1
TGTGCCACCAGTGGCGACAGCTCCGGGGCCAACGTCCTGACTTTC
CATSGDSSGANVLTF
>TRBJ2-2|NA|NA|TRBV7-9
TGTGCCAGCAGCGAACGGGACAAGGCAATAACGAACACCGGGGAGCTGTTTTTT
CASSERDKAITNTGELFF
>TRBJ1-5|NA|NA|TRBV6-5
TGTGCCAGCACTGTCGTTCAGGAGGAGCCCCAGCATTTT
CASTVVQEEPQHF
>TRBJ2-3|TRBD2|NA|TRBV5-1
TGCGCCAGCAGCTTGGGGGTGGCGGGGGGATCCACAGATACGCAGTATTTT
CASSLGVAGGSTDTQYF
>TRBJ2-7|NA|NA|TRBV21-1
TGTGCCAGCAGCAAAGCGGGACAGGGCTCGGAGTCCTACGAGCAGTACTTC
CASSKAGQGSESYEQYF
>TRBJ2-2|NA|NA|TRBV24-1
TGTGCCACCAGTGGGGGGGAGCCCGGGGAGCTGTTTTTT
CATSGGEPGELFF
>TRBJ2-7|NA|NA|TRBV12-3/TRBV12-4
TGTGCCAGCAGGACCGCAGGGGAGGAGCAGTACTTC
CASRTAGEEQYF
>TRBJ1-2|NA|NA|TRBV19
TGTGCCAGTAGCGGGGGGGCCAACTATGGCTACACCTTC
CASSGGANYGYTF
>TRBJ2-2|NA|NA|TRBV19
TGTGCCAGTAGTACCCTGACTAAGGTCGGGGAGCTGTTTTTT
CASSTLTKVGELFF
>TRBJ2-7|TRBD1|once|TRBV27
TGTGCCAGCAGTCTCGGGACAGGGTTGTACGAGCAGTACTTC
CASSLGTGLYEQYF
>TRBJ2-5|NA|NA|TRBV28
TGTGCCAGCAGTTCCCCTGGGGGGTCTTACCAAGAGACCCAGTACTTC
CASSSPGGSYQETQYF
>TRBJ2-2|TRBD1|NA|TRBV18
TGTGCCAGCTCAGACAGACAGGGGGCGCTTAACACCGGGGAGCTGTTTTTT
CASSDRQGALNTGELFF
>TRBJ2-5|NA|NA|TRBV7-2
TGTGCCAGCAGCTTAGCGCGGAGGTATAGTATCGAAGAGACCCAGTACTTC
CASSLARRYSIEETQYF
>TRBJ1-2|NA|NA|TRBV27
TGTGCCAGCAGTTTAGCGGGGGGCAATAATGGCTACACCTTC
CASSLAGGNNGYTF
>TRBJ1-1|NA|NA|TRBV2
TGTGCCAGCAGGCAGGAGAACACTGAAGCTTTCTTT
CASRQENTEAFF
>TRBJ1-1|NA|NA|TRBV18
TGTGCCAGCTCACCTGTAGGGGTGGGCACTGAAGCTTTCTTT
CASSPVGVGTEAFF
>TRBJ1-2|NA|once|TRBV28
TGTGCCAGCGGTACAGGGCCCCGGGACTATGGCTACACCTTC
CASGTGPRDYGYTF
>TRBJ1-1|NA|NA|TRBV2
TGTGCCAGCAAAACAGATATGAACACTGAAGCTTTCTTT
CASKTDMNTEAFF
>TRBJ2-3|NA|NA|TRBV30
TGTGCCTGGAGTGCAGTTACCACAGATACGCAGTATTTT
CAWSAVTTDTQYF
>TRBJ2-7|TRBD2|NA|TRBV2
TGTGCCAGCAGTGGGAGGGAAGCGGGGGACTACGAGCAGTACTTC
CASSGREAGDYEQYF
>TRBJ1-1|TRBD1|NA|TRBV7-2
TGTGCCAGCAGCCCAAGGACAGGTCAGAACACTGAAGCTTTCTTT
CASSPRTGQNTEAFF
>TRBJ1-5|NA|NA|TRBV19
TGTGCCTCCGGGTTAGGCGGGTATCAGCCCCAGCATTTT
CASGLGGYQPQHF
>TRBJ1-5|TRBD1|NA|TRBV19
TGTGCCTCAGAAGGACAGGGCGGTGGCAATCAGCCCCAGCATTTT
CASEGQGGGNQPQHF
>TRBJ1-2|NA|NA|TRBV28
TGTGCCAGCAGTTTGGACCGGGGGTTAGTACCTACGGACTATGGCTACACCTTC
CASSLDRGLVPTDYGYTF
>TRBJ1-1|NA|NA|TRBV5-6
TGTGCCAGCAGCTTGGTAGGCAGCGTCATGAACACTGAAGCTTTCTTT
CASSLVGSVMNTEAFF
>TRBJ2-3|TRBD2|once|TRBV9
TGTGCCAGCAGCGTAAAAGGAGCTAGCGGGGGCACAGATACGCAGTATTTT
CASSVKGASGGTDTQYF
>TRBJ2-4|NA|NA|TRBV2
TGTGCCAGCAGTGGGCAGGGAGGCAAAAACATTCAGTACTTC
CASSGQGGKNIQYF
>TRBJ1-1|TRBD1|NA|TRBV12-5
TGTGCTAGTGGTTCTTCCGGGACAGGAGGCCGGGAAGCTTTCTTT
CASGSSGTGGREAFF
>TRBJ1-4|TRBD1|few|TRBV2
TGTGCCAGCAAGGTGGGACAGGGAACTAATGAAAAACTGTTTTTT
CASKVGQGTNEKLFF
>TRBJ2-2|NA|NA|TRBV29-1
TGCAGCGTGGCCGGAGCCGTGACGAACACCGGGGAGCTGTTTTTT
CSVAGAVTNTGELFF